These 30 T cell receptor beta chains were all obtained from the same sample, sequenced in a study of Ad26.COV2.S vaccination and SARS-CoV-2 variants. The treatment is: around 19 received Ad26.COV2.S at low or high dose, single or two shots; about 5 received placebo; per-sample allocation not given. Following the first vaccine or placebo injection, samples were taken on day 63. Sequencing used immunoSEQ multiplex PCR; TCRdb keeps in-frame clones, though not all of them. Of around 450,000 clones listed, roughly 87% were seen once; the top ten hold about 2.5%. The sequencing here drew on peripheral blood, taken in a trial of Ad26.COV2.S vaccine versus placebo. The receptors were sampled from a person between 18 and 65 years old who received the Ad26.COV2.S COVID-19 vaccine or a placebo.

This clone appeared a few times. The chain employs TRBV5-4 and TRBJ1-1; 9 positions match TRBD1. The CDR3 has 13 residues. J lost 10 bases, V lost 5 bases, and 9 bases had no gene match. Germline-derived CDR1 and CDR2 are SGHNT and YYREEE (reference sequence). The CDR3 region has the DNA TGTGCCAGCAGAAAAGGGGACAGGGAACGAGCTTTCTTT. Protein: CASRKGDRERAFF.

J is TRBJ2-2 and V is TRBV24-1; D gene uncertain. V shed 2 bases and J shed 1 base, with 7 bases lying between them. The germline V gene encodes CDR1 KGHDR and CDR2 SFDVKD. The CDR3 contains 15 residues. CDR3 protein: CATSDSRRNTGELFF. The DNA for the CDR3 is TGTGCCACCAGTGATTCGAGGAGGAACACCGGGGAGCTGTTTTTT.

This chain joins TRBV21-1 and TRBJ2-1. TRBV21-1 is a pseudogene locus. This CDR3 has 15 residues. CDR3 region: CASSKGGGPYNEQFF. In nucleotides, the CDR3 is TGTGCCAGCAGCAAAGGTGGCGGACCCTACAATGAGCAGTTCTTC.

The V gene is TRBV18, the J gene TRBJ1-1; TRBD1 might be the D (6 bases). CDR1 and CDR2 (germline): KGHSH, LQKENI. The V and J ends lost 0 bases and 0 bases respectively, with 11 bases between them. This CDR3 has 16 amino acids. The CDR3 region has the DNA TGTGCCAGCTCACCACCGACAGGTGGGATGAACACTGAAGCTTTCTTT. Its protein is CASSPPTGGMNTEAFF.

V is TRBV3-1 (or the pseudogene TRBV3-2) and J is TRBJ2-2; no clear D gene. Germline V gene lookup returns CDR1 LGHDT and CDR2 YNNKEL (reference sequence). The CDR3 contains 12 residues. Trimming shortened V by 1 base and J by 9 bases, and 6 bases separated the two germline ends. DNA of the CDR3: TGTGCCAGCAGCCAAGTTAGAAGGGAGCTGTTTTTT. This gives the protein CASSQVRRELFF.

This chain uses TRBV11-3 with TRBJ1-2; TRBD1 might be the D (5 bases). Germline-derived CDR1 and CDR2 are SGHNT and YENEEA. There are 16 residues in the CDR3. Trimming left V 5 bases short and J 5 bases short, with 21 bases between. CDR3 coding DNA: TGTGCCAGCAGCCAGGCCGGCCGCGACGAGGGGTATGGCTACACCTTC. Its translation: CASSQAGRDEGYGYTF.

CDR3 nucleotide sequence: TGTGCCAGCTCACCCGCTAGCCTATACAATGAGCAGTTCTTC. It is translated as CASSPASLYNEQFF. The chain employs TRBV18 and TRBJ2-1; D may be TRBD2 (5 bases). CDR3 length: 14 residues. Trimming took off 3 bases at V and 4 bases at J, with 10 bases between the two ends. Germline assignment: CDR1 KGHSH and CDR2 LQKENI.

This rearrangement joins TRBV15 to TRBJ1-3; no clear D gene. The length of the CDR3 is 16 residues. Germline loops: CDR1 LNHNV, CDR2 YYDKDF (reference sequence). V was trimmed by 1 base and J by 0 bases, leaving 10 bases between them. The CDR3 DNA reads as TGTGCCACCAGCAGAGGCGGATGGTCCTCTGGAAACACCATATATTTT. Its protein product is CATSRGGWSSGNTIYF.

The chain joins TRBV2 to TRBJ2-7; D possibly corresponds to TRBD1 (6 bases). Trimming stripped 4 bases from V and 3 bases from J, with 16 bases between. Germline CDR1 is SNHLY and CDR2 is FYNNEI. CDR3 length equals 15 residues. The CDR3 region is CASSANRDTFYEQYF. The DNA of the CDR3 is TGTGCCAGCAGTGCCAACCGGGACACTTTCTACGAGCAGTACTTC. The whole variable domain, remainder taken from reference TRBV2 and TRBJ2-7, is EPEVTQTPSHQVTQMGQEVILRCVPISNHLYFYWYRQILGQKVEFLVSFYNNEISEKSEIFDDQFSVERPDGSNFTLKIRSTKLEDSAMYFCASSANRDTFYEQYFGPGTRLTVT.

V and J are TRBV28 and TRBJ2-4; 10 bases line up with TRBD2. The germline V gene has CDR1 MDHEN and CDR2 SYDVKM. The V gene end was trimmed by 5 bases and the J gene end by 8 bases; junction bases not matched to a gene: 15. The CDR3 contains 17 residues. The CDR3 spells CASSPLSGRLASDIQYF. The CDR3 bases are TGTGCCAGCAGTCCTCTTAGCGGGAGGCTAGCTTCGGACATTCAGTACTTC.

The genes are TRBV6-1 and TRBJ2-5; the D gene could be TRBD1 or TRBD2 (5 bases each). This CDR3 comprises 13 residues. Germline CDR1 reads MNHNS; CDR2 reads SASEGT. V gave up 3 bases and J gave up 4 bases, with 9 bases separating them. The CDR3 sequence: CASSEDGGETQYF. The CDR3 nucleotides are TGTGCCAGCAGTGAGGATGGGGGAGAGACCCAGTACTTC.

This chain links TRBV18 with TRBJ1-2, with 7 nucleotides matching TRBD1. V was clipped by 6 bases and J by 7 bases; unmatched bases: 14. This CDR3 has 15 residues. Germline assignment: CDR1 KGHSH and CDR2 LQKENI. The CDR3 spells CASSPRQGGFSGYTF. The CDR3 region has the DNA TGTGCCAGCTCGCCCCGACAGGGTGGCTTTTCTGGCTACACCTTC.

The chain combines TRBV30 with TRBJ2-3; unclear D gene. V gave up 3 bases and J gave up 0 bases, with 13 bases separating them. The CDR3 is made up of 15 amino acids. Germline loops: CDR1 GTSNPN, CDR2 SVGIG (reference sequence). The CDR3, as DNA: TGTGCCTGGAGACCGATTGTGACGAGCACAGATACGCAGTATTTT. This sequence encodes CAWRPIVTSTDTQYF. The whole variable domain, remainder taken from reference TRBV30 and TRBJ2-3, is SQTIHQWPATLVQPVGSPLSLECTVEGTSNPNLYWYRQAAGRGLQLLFYSVGIGQISSEVPQNLSASRPQDRQFILSSKKLLLSDSGFYLCAWRPIVTSTDTQYFGPGTRLTVL.

This clone turned up a few times. The chain carries TRBV7-9 and TRBJ2-5; 15 bases line up with TRBD2. V was clipped by 5 bases and J by 7 bases; unmatched bases: 5. The V gene's germline CDR1 is SEHNR and CDR2 FQNEAQ (reference sequence). The CDR3 contains 15 residues. In DNA form, the CDR3 reads TGTGCCAGCAGCCAAGGACTAGCGGGGGGGAGGACCCAGTACTTC. Translation gives CASSQGLAGGRTQYF.

This chain connects TRBV5-1 to TRBJ2-3, with D possibly called TRBD1 or TRBD2 (5 bases each). This CDR3 comprises 14 residues. Germline CDR1 and CDR2: SGHRS and YFSETQ. V lost 5 bases, J lost 2 bases, and 12 bases lay in between. DNA for the CDR3: TGCGCCAGCAGACACCGGGACCTCACAGATACGCAGTATTTT. It translates to CASRHRDLTDTQYF.

Concerning this clone itself: The sample holds other DNA sequences that translate to the same CDR3. The chain has TRBV28 and TRBJ2-2; 7 nucleotides agree with TRBD1. This CDR3 is 14 amino acids long. V was pared by 4 bases and J by 3 bases, with 2 bases of the junction left unmatched. Germline V gives CDR1 MDHEN, CDR2 SYDVKM. CDR3 in DNA: TGTGCCAGCAGTTCGACAGGGCACACCGGGGAGCTGTTTTTT. Translated: CASSSTGHTGELFF.

V is TRBV19 and J is TRBJ2-1, with 8 bases that match TRBD2. This CDR3 has 15 amino acids. V shed 4 bases and J 2 bases; nucleotides not matched to a gene: 4. The germline CDR1 and CDR2 sequences are LNHDA and SQIVND (reference sequence). This chain's CDR3 is CASSTRGGTYNEQFF. The CDR3 DNA reads TGTGCCAGTAGTACCCGGGGGGGAACCTACAATGAGCAGTTCTTC.

V is TRBV28 and J is TRBJ1-2; the D is unclear. The CDR3 covers 12 residues. Germline CDR1 reads MDHEN; CDR2 reads SYDVKM. Trimming removed 6 bases at V and 8 bases at J, with 13 bases between. CDR3 in amino acids: CASRSKVAGYTF. In DNA, the CDR3 is TGTGCCAGCAGAAGTAAGGTAGCCGGCTACACCTTC.

In this sample, this clone turned up once. The rearrangement uses TRBV5-4 and TRBJ1-2; D perhaps matches TRBD1 (5 bases). The CDR3 consists of 13 residues. In germline, CDR1 is SGHNT, CDR2 YYREEE (reference sequence). Trimming removed 4 bases from V and 3 bases from J, with 10 bases in between. CDR3 nucleotide sequence: TGTGCCAGCAGCGCGGGGCAGGACTATGGCTACACCTTC. Translating gives CASSAGQDYGYTF.

The gene calls are TRBV7-9 and TRBJ2-1, with 8 bases identical to TRBD1. This CDR3 contains 13 residues. Trimming removed 5 bases from V and 8 bases from J; junction bases left unmatched: 5. CDR1 is SEHNR and CDR2 is FQNEAQ in the germline V gene (reference sequence). CDR3 residues: CASSPMDRDEQFF. In DNA form, the CDR3 reads TGTGCCAGCAGCCCGATGGACAGGGATGAGCAGTTCTTC. The variable domain in full, completed from reference TRBV7-9 and TRBJ2-1, reads DTGVSQNPRHKITKRGQNVTFRCDPISEHNRLYWYRQTLGQGPEFLTYFQNEAQLEKSRLLSDRFSAERPKGSFSTLEIQRTEQGDSAMYLCASSPMDRDEQFFGPGTRLTVL.

The rearrangement links TRBV28 to TRBJ2-7; the D gene is possibly TRBD2 (6 bases). Trimming removed 10 bases from V and 0 bases from J, with 10 bases in between. This CDR3 has 12 amino acids. Germline-derived CDR1 and CDR2 are MDHEN and SYDVKM. CDR3 nucleotide sequence: TGTGCCACCGGGACTGTCTCCTACGAGCAGTACTTC. It is translated as CATGTVSYEQYF.

The CDR3 DNA reads as TGTGCCACCAGCAGAGTGGCAGCCTTTAATGAAAAACTGTTTTTT. Protein: CATSRVAAFNEKLFF. The chain couples TRBV15 to TRBJ1-4, with unresolved D. The CDR3 extends over 15 amino acids. From germline, CDR1 is LNHNV and CDR2 YYDKDF (reference sequence). The V end was cut by 1 base, the J end by 4 bases, with 10 bases between. The whole variable domain, filled in from reference TRBV15 and TRBJ1-4, reads DAMVIQNPRYQVTQFGKPVTLSCSQTLNHNVMYWYQQKSSQAPKLLFHYYDKDFNNEADTPDNFQSRRPNTSFCFLDIRSPGLGDTAMYLCATSRVAAFNEKLFFGSGTQLSVL.

The chain links TRBV28 to TRBJ1-2; TRBD1 aligns across 8 bases. CDR3 length: 14 residues. CDR1 is MDHEN, CDR2 SYDVKM, per germline. With 7 bases clipped from V and 6 bases from J, the junction kept 10 bases outside the gene matches. CDR3 in DNA: TGTGCCAGCATCCCGGACAGGGAGGGTGATGGCTACACCTTC. Amino acids: CASIPDREGDGYTF.

This clone is a singleton in its sample. The chain combines TRBV15 with TRBJ2-7; maybe TRBD1 (5 bases). Trimming removed 3 bases at V and 5 bases at J, with 17 bases between. The CDR3 consists of 15 residues. Germline V lookup: CDR1 LNHNV, CDR2 YYDKDF (reference sequence). The CDR3 is CATSSGRVIPHEQYV. The CDR3 coding sequence is TGTGCCACCAGCAGTGGCAGGGTGATCCCCCACGAGCAGTACGTC.

The rearrangement uses TRBV5-1 and TRBJ1-6; no clear D gene. The CDR3 spans 15 residues. V lost 0 bases, J lost 7 bases, and 11 bases lay in between. Germline loops: CDR1 SGHRS, CDR2 YFSETQ. In nucleotides, the CDR3 is TGCGCCAGCAGCTTGGAAGGGCGGCGGAATTCACCCCTCCACTTT. Translating it yields CASSLEGRRNSPLHF.

The chain employs TRBV28 and TRBJ2-2; no clear D gene. This CDR3 has 13 amino acids. CDR1 is MDHEN and CDR2 is SYDVKM in the germline V gene. V was cut by 7 bases and J by 2 bases, with 8 bases left in between. In nucleotides, the CDR3 is TGTGCCAGCACCGGCAGCAACACCGGGGAGCTGTTTTTT. Protein sequence: CASTGSNTGELFF.

V is TRBV4-1 and J is TRBJ2-5, with D hard to call. CDR1 is MGHRA and CDR2 is YSYEKL in the germline V gene. The V gene lost 0 bases and the J gene lost 0 bases, with 8 bases spanning the gap. CDR3 length: 15 amino acids. CDR3 in amino acids: CASSQDLLNQETQYF. CDR3 sequence (DNA): TGCGCCAGCAGCCAAGATCTACTAAACCAAGAGACCCAGTACTTC.

V and J are TRBV6-2 or TRBV6-3 and TRBJ1-2; D remains ambiguous. Germline CDR1 and CDR2: MNHEY and SVGEGT. The CDR3 sequence is 13 residues long. V shed 5 bases and J shed 3 bases, with 10 bases lying between them. CDR3 residues: CASSPDGDYGYTF. CDR3 coding DNA: TGTGCCAGCAGTCCCGACGGGGACTATGGCTACACCTTC.

The chain uses TRBV7-9 and TRBJ1-2; no clear D gene. Per germline, CDR1 SEHNR and CDR2 FQNEAQ (reference sequence). CDR3 length: 14 amino acids. The germline V and J ends were trimmed by 5 bases and 6 bases, with 16 bases remaining between them. CDR3 sequence reads: CASSPPNRLDGYTF. CDR3 DNA: TGTGCCAGCAGCCCCCCGAACCGGCTTGATGGCTACACCTTC.

The rearrangement uses TRBV7-9 and TRBJ1-3; TRBD1 agrees at 7 bases. Per the germline V gene, CDR1 is SEHNR and CDR2 is FQNEAQ (reference sequence). Trimming removed 4 bases from V and 1 base from J; junction bases left unmatched: 4. The CDR3 has 15 residues. As DNA, the CDR3 is TGTGCCAGCAGCTATCTGACAGGGTCTGGAAACACCATATATTTT. Residues: CASSYLTGSGNTIYF. Full variable domain (remainder filled in from reference TRBV7-9 and TRBJ1-3): DTGVSQNPRHKITKRGQNVTFRCDPISEHNRLYWYRQTLGQGPEFLTYFQNEAQLEKSRLLSDRFSAERPKGSFSTLEIQRTEQGDSAMYLCASSYLTGSGNTIYFGEGSWLTVV.